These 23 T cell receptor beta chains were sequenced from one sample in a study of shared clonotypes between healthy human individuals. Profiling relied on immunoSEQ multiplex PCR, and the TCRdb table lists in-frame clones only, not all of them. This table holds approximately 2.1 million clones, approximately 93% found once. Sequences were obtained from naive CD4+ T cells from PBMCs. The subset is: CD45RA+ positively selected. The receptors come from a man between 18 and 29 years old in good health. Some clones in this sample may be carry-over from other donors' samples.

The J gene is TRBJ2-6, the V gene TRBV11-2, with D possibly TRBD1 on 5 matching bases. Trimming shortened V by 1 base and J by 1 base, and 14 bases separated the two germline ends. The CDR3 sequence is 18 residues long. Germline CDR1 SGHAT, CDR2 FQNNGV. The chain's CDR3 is CASSLVTFRGSGANVLTF. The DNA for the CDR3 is TGTGCCAGCAGCTTAGTTACTTTTAGGGGTTCTGGGGCCAACGTCCTGACTTTC.

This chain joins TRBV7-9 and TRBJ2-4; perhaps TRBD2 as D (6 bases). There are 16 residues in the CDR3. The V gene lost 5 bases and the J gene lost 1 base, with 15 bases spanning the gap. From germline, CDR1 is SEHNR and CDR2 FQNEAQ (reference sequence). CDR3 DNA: TGTGCCAGCAGCCCCATGGGGGGTCTCGCCAAAAACATTCAGTACTTC. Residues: CASSPMGGLAKNIQYF.

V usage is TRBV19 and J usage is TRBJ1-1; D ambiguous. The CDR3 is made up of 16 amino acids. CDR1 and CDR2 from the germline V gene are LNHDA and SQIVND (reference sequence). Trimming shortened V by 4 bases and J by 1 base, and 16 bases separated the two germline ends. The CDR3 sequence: CASSTTRGRPNTEAFF. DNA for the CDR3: TGTGCCAGTAGTACCACGAGAGGACGGCCGAACACTGAAGCTTTCTTT. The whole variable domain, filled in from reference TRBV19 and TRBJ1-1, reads DGGITQSPKYLFRKEGQNVTLSCEQNLNHDAMYWYRQDPGQGLRLIYYSQIVNDFQKGDIAEGYSVSREKKESFPLTVTSAQKNPTAFYLCASSTTRGRPNTEAFFGQGTRLTVV.

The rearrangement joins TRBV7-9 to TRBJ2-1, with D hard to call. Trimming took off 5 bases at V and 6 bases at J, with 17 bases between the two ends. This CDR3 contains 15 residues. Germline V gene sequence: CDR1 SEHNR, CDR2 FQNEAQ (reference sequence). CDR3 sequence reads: CASSAGGRTGNEQFF. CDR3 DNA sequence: TGTGCCAGCAGCGCTGGCGGCAGAACGGGCAATGAGCAGTTCTTC. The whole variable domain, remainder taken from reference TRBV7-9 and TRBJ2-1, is DTGVSQNPRHKITKRGQNVTFRCDPISEHNRLYWYRQTLGQGPEFLTYFQNEAQLEKSRLLSDRFSAERPKGSFSTLEIQRTEQGDSAMYLCASSAGGRTGNEQFFGPGTRLTVL.

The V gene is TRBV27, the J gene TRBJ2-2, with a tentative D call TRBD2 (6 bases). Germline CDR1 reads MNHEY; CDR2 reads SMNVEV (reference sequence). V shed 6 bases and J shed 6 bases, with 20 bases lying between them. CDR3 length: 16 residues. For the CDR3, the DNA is TGTGCCAGCAGGAGTTCCGGGACTTCAAAGGCCGGGGAGCTGTTTTTT. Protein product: CASRSSGTSKAGELFF.

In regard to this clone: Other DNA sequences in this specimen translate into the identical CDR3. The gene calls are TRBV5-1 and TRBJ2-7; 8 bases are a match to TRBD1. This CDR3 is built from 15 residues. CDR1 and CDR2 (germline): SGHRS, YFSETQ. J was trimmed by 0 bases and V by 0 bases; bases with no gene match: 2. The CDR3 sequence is CASSLGGQGSYEQYF. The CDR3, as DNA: TGCGCCAGCAGCTTGGGAGGACAGGGCTCCTACGAGCAGTACTTC.

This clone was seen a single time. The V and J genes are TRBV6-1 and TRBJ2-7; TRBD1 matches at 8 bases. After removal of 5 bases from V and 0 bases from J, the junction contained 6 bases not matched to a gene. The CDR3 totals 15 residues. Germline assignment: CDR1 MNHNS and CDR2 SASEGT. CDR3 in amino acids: CASSMDRAFSYEQYF. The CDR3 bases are TGTGCCAGCAGTATGGACAGGGCCTTCTCCTACGAGCAGTACTTC.

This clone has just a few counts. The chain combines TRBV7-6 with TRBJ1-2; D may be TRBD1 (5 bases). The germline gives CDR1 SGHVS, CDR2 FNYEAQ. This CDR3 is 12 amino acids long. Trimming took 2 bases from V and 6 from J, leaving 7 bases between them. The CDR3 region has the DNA TGTGCCAGCAGCTTATGGGGCAATGGCTACACCTTC. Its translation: CASSLWGNGYTF.

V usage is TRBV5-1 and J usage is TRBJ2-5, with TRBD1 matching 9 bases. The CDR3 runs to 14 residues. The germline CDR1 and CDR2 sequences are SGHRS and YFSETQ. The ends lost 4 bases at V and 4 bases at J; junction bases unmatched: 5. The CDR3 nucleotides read TGCGCCAGCAGCGAACAGGGGGCTGGAGAGACCCAGTACTTC. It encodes CASSEQGAGETQYF. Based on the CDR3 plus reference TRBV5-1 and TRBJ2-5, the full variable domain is KAGVTQTPRYLIKTRGQQVTLSCSPISGHRSVSWYQQTPGQGLQFLFEYFSETQRNKGNFPGRFSGRQFSNSRSEMNVSTLELGDSALYLCASSEQGAGETQYFGPGTRLLVL.

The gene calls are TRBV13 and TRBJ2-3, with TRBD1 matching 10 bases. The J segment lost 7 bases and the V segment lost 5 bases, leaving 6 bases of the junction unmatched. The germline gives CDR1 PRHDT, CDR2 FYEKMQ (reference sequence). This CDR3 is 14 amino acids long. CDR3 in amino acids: CASSPRQGAYTQYF. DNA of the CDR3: TGTGCCAGCAGCCCCAGACAGGGGGCCTATACGCAGTATTTT.

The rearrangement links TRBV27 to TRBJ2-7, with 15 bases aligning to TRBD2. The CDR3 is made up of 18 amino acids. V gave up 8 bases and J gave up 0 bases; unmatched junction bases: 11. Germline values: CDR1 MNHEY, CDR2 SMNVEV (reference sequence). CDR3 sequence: CASPSRTSGRVSSYEQYF. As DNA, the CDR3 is TGTGCCAGCCCCTCCCGGACTAGCGGGAGGGTGAGCTCCTACGAGCAGTACTTC.

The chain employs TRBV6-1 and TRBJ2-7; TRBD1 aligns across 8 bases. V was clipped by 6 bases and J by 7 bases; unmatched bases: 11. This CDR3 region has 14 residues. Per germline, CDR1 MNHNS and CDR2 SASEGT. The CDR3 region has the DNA TGTGCCAGCAGCCCTCGGACAGGGACGCAAGAGCAGTACTTC. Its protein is CASSPRTGTQEQYF.

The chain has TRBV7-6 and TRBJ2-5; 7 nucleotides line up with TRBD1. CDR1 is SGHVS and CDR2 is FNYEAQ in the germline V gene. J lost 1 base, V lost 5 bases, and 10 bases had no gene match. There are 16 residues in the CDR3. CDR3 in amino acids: CASSRRQGVGQETQYF. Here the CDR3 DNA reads TGTGCCAGCAGCCGAAGACAGGGAGTGGGCCAAGAGACCCAGTACTTC.

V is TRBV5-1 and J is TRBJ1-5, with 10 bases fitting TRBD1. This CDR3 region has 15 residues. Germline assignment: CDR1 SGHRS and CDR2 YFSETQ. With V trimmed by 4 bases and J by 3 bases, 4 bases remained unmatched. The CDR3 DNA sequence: TGCGCCAGCAGCGACGGGACAGGGGACAATCAGCCCCAGCATTTT. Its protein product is CASSDGTGDNQPQHF.

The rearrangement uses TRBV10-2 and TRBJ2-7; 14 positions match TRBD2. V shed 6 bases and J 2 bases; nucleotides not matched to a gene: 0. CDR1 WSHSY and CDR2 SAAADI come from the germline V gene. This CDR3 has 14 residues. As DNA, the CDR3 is TGCGCCAGCAGGACTAGCGGGAGGGCCTACGAGCAGTACTTC. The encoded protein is CASRTSGRAYEQYF.

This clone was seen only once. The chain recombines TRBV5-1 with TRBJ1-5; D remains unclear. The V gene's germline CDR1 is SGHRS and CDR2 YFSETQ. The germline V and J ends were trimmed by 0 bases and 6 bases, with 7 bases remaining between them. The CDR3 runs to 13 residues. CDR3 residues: CASSLAGRQPQHF. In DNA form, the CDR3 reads TGCGCCAGCAGCTTGGCGGGTCGTCAGCCCCAGCATTTT.

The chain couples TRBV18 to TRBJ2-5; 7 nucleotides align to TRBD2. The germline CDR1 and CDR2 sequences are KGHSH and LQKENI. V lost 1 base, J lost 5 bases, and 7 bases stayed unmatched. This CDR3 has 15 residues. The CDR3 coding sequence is TGTGCCAGCTCACCACGCGGCGGGAGCGGGGAGACCCAGTACTTC. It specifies CASSPRGGSGETQYF.

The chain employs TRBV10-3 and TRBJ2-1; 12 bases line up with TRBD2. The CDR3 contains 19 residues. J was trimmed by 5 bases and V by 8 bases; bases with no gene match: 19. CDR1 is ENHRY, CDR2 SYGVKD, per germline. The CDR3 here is CAISTNRELAGGADNEQFF. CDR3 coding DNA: TGTGCCATCTCTACAAACAGGGAACTAGCGGGAGGAGCGGACAATGAGCAGTTCTTC.

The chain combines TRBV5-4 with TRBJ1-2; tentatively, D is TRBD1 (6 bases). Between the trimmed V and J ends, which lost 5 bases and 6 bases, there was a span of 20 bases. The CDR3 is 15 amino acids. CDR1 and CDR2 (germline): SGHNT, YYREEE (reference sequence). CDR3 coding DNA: TGTGCCAGCAGTGAAATGTATGGGGGCAGGAATGGCTACACCTTC. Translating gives CASSEMYGGRNGYTF.

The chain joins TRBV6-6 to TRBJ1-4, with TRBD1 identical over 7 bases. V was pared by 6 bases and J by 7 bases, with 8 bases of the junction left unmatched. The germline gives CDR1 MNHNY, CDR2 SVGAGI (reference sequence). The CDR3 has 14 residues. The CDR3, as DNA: TGTGCCAGCAGAAAGACAGGGACGAGTGAAAAACTGTTTTTT. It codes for CASRKTGTSEKLFF.

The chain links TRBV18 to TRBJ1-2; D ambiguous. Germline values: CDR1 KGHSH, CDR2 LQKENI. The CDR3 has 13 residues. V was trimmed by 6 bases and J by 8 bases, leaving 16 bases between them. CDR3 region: CASSKTLGWGYTF. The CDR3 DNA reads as TGTGCCAGCTCGAAAACTTTGGGCTGGGGCTACACCTTC.

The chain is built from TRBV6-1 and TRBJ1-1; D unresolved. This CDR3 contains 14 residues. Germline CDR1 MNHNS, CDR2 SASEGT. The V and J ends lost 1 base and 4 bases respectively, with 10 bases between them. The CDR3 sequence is CASSEVVGITEAFF. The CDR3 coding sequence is TGTGCCAGCAGTGAAGTAGTGGGTATCACTGAAGCTTTCTTT.

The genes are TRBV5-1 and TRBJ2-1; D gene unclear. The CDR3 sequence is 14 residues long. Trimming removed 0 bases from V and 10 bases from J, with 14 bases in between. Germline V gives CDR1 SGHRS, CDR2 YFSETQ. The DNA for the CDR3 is TGCGCCAGCAGCTTGGTCTCAGCTTCGGAGGAGCAGTTCTTC. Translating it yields CASSLVSASEEQFF. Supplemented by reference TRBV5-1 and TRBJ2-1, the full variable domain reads KAGVTQTPRYLIKTRGQQVTLSCSPISGHRSVSWYQQTPGQGLQFLFEYFSETQRNKGNFPGRFSGRQFSNSRSEMNVSTLELGDSALYLCASSLVSASEEQFFGPGTRLTVL.